The rows below give T cell receptor beta chains drawn from one sample of a study of T cell responses to AZD1222 COVID-19 vaccine. Assay used: immunoSEQ multiplex PCR; TCRdb lists only in-frame clones, some missing. This table holds roughly 69,000 clones, about 80% found once. The sample was peripheral blood, taken 28 days after the second AZD1222 dose. The receptors here all came from an adult who received the AZD1222 COVID-19 vaccine. The CDR3 runs from the conserved cysteine through the conserved F or W.

v_call: TRBV5-6
cdr3_aa: CASSLGSRANYGYTF

v_call: TRBV7-9
cdr3_aa: CASSFYSGQILDQPQHF

v_call: TRBV15
cdr3_aa: CATSREGAGGEDEQFF

v_call: TRBV30
cdr3_aa: CAWSVRTPVTQYF

v_call: TRBV9
cdr3_aa: CASSVMTDDSPLHF

v_call: TRBV4-1
cdr3_aa: CASSPTSGGGYTQYF

v_call: TRBV11-2
cdr3_aa: CASSARRGSPGYGYTF

v_call: TRBV5-3
cdr3_aa: CARSFAEGYHLNTGELFF

v_call: TRBV5-6
cdr3_aa: CASSSRTGSSRLPLHF

v_call: TRBV2
cdr3_aa: CASSLNNEKLFF

v_call: TRBV19
cdr3_aa: CASSPRGRVTSETQYF

v_call: TRBV5-4
cdr3_aa: CASSPGGINYGYTF

v_call: TRBV14
cdr3_aa: CASSQAGVSEQFF

v_call: TRBV28
cdr3_aa: CASSFIHRVRENNQPQHF

v_call: TRBV6-5
cdr3_aa: CASSYRDRGFYEQYF

v_call: TRBV27
cdr3_aa: CASSPYNQQTQYF

v_call: TRBV7-3
cdr3_aa: CASSSDRNTEAFF

v_call: TRBV14
cdr3_aa: CASSQLTRGAGISLIYNTGELFF

v_call: TRBV19
cdr3_aa: CASSIVGLANYGYTF

v_call: TRBV27
cdr3_aa: CASSFLRENSPLHF

v_call: TRBV3-1/TRBV3-2
cdr3_aa: CASSQDKWKELWLHLLRYYTF

v_call: TRBV4-3
cdr3_aa: CASSQGPGEYEQYF

v_call: TRBV3-1/TRBV3-2
cdr3_aa: CASSQDRFNTEAFF

v_call: TRBV2
cdr3_aa: CASSRTESSYNEQFF

v_call: TRBV5-4
cdr3_aa: CASSLQLSSKETQYF

v_call: TRBV13
cdr3_aa: CASSPGGGLAIETQYF